This T cell receptor beta chain comes out of a study of post-analysis software for immune sequencing data. Study results and caveats: The study found TRBV5-6, TRBV5-1 and TRBV20-1 among a few TRBV segments more frequent in patients than controls. Under F measure analysis, samples from one preparation batch co-clustered strongly. Compared with controls, patients showed significantly lower normalized Chao1 diversity.

Unique molecular identifiers were built into the TCR beta cDNA libraries. From around 1 to 9.1 million T cells, 500,000 or so cDNA molecules were obtained. TCRdb recomputed calls from the PCR reads with MiXCR, one row per CDR3 protein. The table includes some 190,000 distinct CDR3 sequences, around 30% detected once. Details on this clonotype: Its antigen is not known.

V lost 3 bases to trimming and J lost 3 bases, with 10 bases between them. Germline CDR1 is SGHRS and CDR2 is YFSETQ. This CDR3 contains 13 residues. This chain links TRBV5-1 with TRBJ2-7; possibly TRBD1 or TRBD2 for D (5 bases each). The source material was blood. This sequence was found in a girl under 18 with multiple sclerosis. CDR3 in amino acids: CASSSGTFYEQYF. The DNA of the CDR3 is TGCGCCAGCAGCTCAGGGACCTTCTACGAGCAGTACTTC.